One T cell receptor (beta chain) is described in this entry. Its target is not known. With 60 Vbeta and 13 Jbeta primers, the PCR was carried out. Libraries were prepared by immunoSEQ multiplex PCR; TCRdb keeps only in-frame clonotypes and omits some of them. This sample has 100,000 to 120,000 clones, with approximately 78% found just once. Though probably carrying unrecorded immune exposures, donors were nominally healthy at sampling. This entry is derived from a study of cytomegalovirus exposure and HLA in healthy donors. The CDR3 contains 18 residues. The germline V gene has CDR1 MGHRA and CDR2 YSYEKL. After removal of 4 bases from V and 5 bases from J, the junction contained 10 bases not matched to a gene. Study outcomes and limitations: TRBV6-2, TRBV6-3 and other indistinguishable V segments were excluded. One variant, a missense change in DCLRE1C, was linked in a later analysis to TCR beta V- and J-gene trimming.

V and J are TRBV4-1 and TRBJ2-5; TRBD2 agrees at 16 bases. The sequencing input was PBMCs. The sequence was obtained from a woman younger than 45 in good health and CMV-seronegative. The CDR3 protein is CASSPLGLAGGLRETQYF. The CDR3, as DNA: TGCGCCAGCAGCCCCCTGGGACTAGCGGGGGGGCTCCGGGAGACCCAGTACTTC.